These 28 T cell receptor beta chains were all obtained from the same sample, sequenced in a study of cytomegalovirus exposure and HLA in healthy donors. PCR employed 60 Vbeta and 13 Jbeta primers. Sequencing used immunoSEQ multiplex PCR; TCRdb keeps in-frame clones, though not all of them. This sample yields tens of thousands of clones, of which around four fifths are seen a single time; less than 3.5% belongs to the top ten. The source material was PBMCs. These receptors originate from a woman aged 25 to 39 in good health and CMV-seronegative.

This clone was observed a handful of times. This rearrangement joins TRBV15 to TRBJ1-4; unclear D gene. CDR3 size: 14 residues. Deletions cut 8 bases from V and 0 bases from J, with 10 bases between. Germline CDR1 LNHNV, CDR2 YYDKDF (reference sequence). The CDR3 DNA reads TGTGCCACCGGACGGGGATCAACTAATGAAAAACTGTTTTTT. It codes for CATGRGSTNEKLFF.

The rearrangement uses TRBV18 and TRBJ2-5; the D gene is possibly TRBD2 (5 bases). Germline V gene sequence: CDR1 KGHSH, CDR2 LQKENI. The V and J ends lost 1 base and 0 bases respectively, with 6 bases between them. The CDR3 has 14 amino acids. The CDR3 sequence: CASSPRRDQETQYF. The CDR3 DNA is TGTGCCAGCTCACCACGGCGGGACCAAGAGACCCAGTACTTC.

The chain carries TRBV6-1 and TRBJ2-5; 10 bases match TRBD2. V was clipped by 6 bases and J by 2 bases; unmatched bases: 6. The CDR3 sequence is 15 residues long. Germline CDR1 and CDR2: MNHNS and SASEGT. The CDR3 DNA sequence: TGTGCCAGCAGGGAAACTAGCGGGGCACAAGAGACCCAGTACTTC. This encodes CASRETSGAQETQYF.

This clone was picked up one time. This sequence joins TRBV2 and TRBJ2-7; 7 bases line up with TRBD1. Losses at the gene ends were 6 bases for V and 4 bases for J; bases not matched to a gene: 3. This CDR3 comprises 12 residues. Germline CDR1 SNHLY, CDR2 FYNNEI. CDR3 coding DNA: TGTGCCAGCAGGGGACAGATATACGAGCAGTACTTC. Translating gives CASRGQIYEQYF.

The chain joins TRBV18 to TRBJ2-7; 7 nucleotides align to TRBD1. Germline CDR1 and CDR2: KGHSH and LQKENI. This CDR3 spans 14 amino acids. Germline trimming cut 0 bases from V and 7 bases from J; bases unmatched to any gene: 6. The CDR3 protein is CASSPPTGAGEQYF. The CDR3 coding sequence is TGTGCCAGCTCACCACCAACAGGGGCAGGGGAGCAGTACTTC.

J is TRBJ2-3 and V is TRBV4-3, with 8 bases matching TRBD1. Germline assignment: CDR1 LGHNA and CDR2 YSLEER. This CDR3 has 16 residues. J gave up 1 base and V 1 base, and 4 bases lay outside the gene matches. CDR3 DNA: TGCGCCAGCAGCCAAGGGACAGGGTGGGGCACAGATACGCAGTATTTT. Residues: CASSQGTGWGTDTQYF.

Concerning this clone: An end of the junction differs from the germline gene, which may be a read error. V usage is TRBV7-9 and J usage is TRBJ2-1; 8 nucleotides agree with TRBD2. Germline lookup yields CDR1 SEHNR and CDR2 FQNEAQ (reference sequence). The CDR3 is 13 amino acids. The CDR3 nucleotides are TGTTCCAGCAGCGGGATTCTAGCGGGTGAGCAGTTCTTC. This translates into CSSSGILAGEQFF.

V gene TRBV7-2 combines with J gene TRBJ1-2; 10 bases line up with TRBD1. The trim removed 2 bases at V and 8 bases at J, leaving 5 bases unmatched. The CDR3 covers 14 residues. Germline CDR1 is SGHTA and CDR2 is FQGNSA. The CDR3 is CASSLPDRGKGYTF. CDR3 DNA sequence: TGTGCCAGCAGCTTACCGGACAGGGGGAAAGGCTACACCTTC.

The chain uses TRBV5-6 and TRBJ2-1, with TRBD2 matching over 9 bases. The CDR3 runs 14 residues. V was clipped by 3 bases and J by 9 bases; unmatched bases: 7. The germline V gene has CDR1 SGHDT and CDR2 YYEEEE. CDR3 residues: CASSYIAGVGEQFF. In DNA form, the CDR3 reads TGTGCCAGCAGCTATATAGCGGGAGTAGGTGAGCAGTTCTTC.

There are a few counts of this clone. V gene TRBV11-3 combines with J gene TRBJ2-1; tentative D call: TRBD2 (6 bases). This CDR3 contains 14 residues. Deletions cut 1 base from V and 6 bases from J, with 10 bases between. Germline V lookup: CDR1 SGHNT, CDR2 YENEEA. The CDR3: CASSLAAGLNEQFF. The CDR3 DNA sequence: TGTGCCAGCAGCTTAGCGGCGGGGCTCAATGAGCAGTTCTTC.

V is TRBV7-6 and J is TRBJ2-7; TRBD2 matches 12 bases. CDR1 is SGHVS, CDR2 FNYEAQ, per germline. V lost 5 bases to trimming and J lost 1 base; unmatched junction nucleotides: 3. The CDR3 loop spans 15 amino acids. This chain's CDR3 is CASSLTSGGSYEQYF. CDR3 DNA sequence: TGTGCCAGCAGCCTAACTAGCGGGGGGTCCTACGAGCAGTACTTC.

V usage is TRBV18 and J usage is TRBJ2-2, with D perhaps matching TRBD2 (6 bases). The CDR3 is made up of 16 amino acids. Germline assignment: CDR1 KGHSH and CDR2 LQKENI. Between the trimmed V and J ends, which lost 3 bases and 2 bases, there was a span of 13 bases. The CDR3 coding sequence is TGTGCCAGCTCACCTACCGGGGGAATAAACACCGGGGAGCTGTTTTTT. Translation: CASSPTGGINTGELFF.

The chain links TRBV14 to TRBJ2-1; maybe TRBD2 (6 bases). The CDR3 spans 15 residues. Germline-derived CDR1 and CDR2 are SGHDN and FVKESK. The germline V and J ends were trimmed by 1 base and 7 bases, with 14 bases remaining between them. This chain's CDR3 is CASSQGKARGNEQFF. CDR3 DNA: TGTGCCAGCAGCCAAGGGAAGGCCCGGGGGAATGAGCAGTTCTTC.

The V and J genes are TRBV7-2 and TRBJ2-5, with 13 bases lining up with TRBD2. The germline V gene has CDR1 SGHTA and CDR2 FQGNSA. The V gene end was trimmed by 4 bases and the J gene end by 4 bases; junction bases not matched to a gene: 9. The CDR3 extends over 17 amino acids. The CDR3 bases are TGTGCCAGCAGCTCTGGACTAGCGGGGGTTGTTGGAGAGACCCAGTACTTC. It yields the protein CASSSGLAGVVGETQYF.

This sequence joins TRBV7-2 and TRBJ2-5; 7 bases line up with TRBD2. Per the germline V gene, CDR1 is SGHTA and CDR2 is FQGNSA. Trimming at V came to 1 base and at J to 9 bases, leaving 14 bases not matched to a gene. This CDR3 has 16 amino acids. The CDR3 is CASSLGLAATSAAQYF. The CDR3, as DNA: TGTGCCAGCAGCTTAGGGCTAGCGGCTACCTCGGCGGCCCAGTACTTC.

The chain joins TRBV30 to TRBJ1-1; D not resolved. The germline V and J ends were trimmed by 2 bases and 4 bases, with 11 bases remaining between them. Looked up from germline, CDR1 is GTSNPN and CDR2 is SVGIG (reference sequence). The CDR3 consists of 13 residues. The CDR3 protein is CAWSPDPGTEAFF. The CDR3 DNA sequence: TGTGCCTGGAGTCCAGACCCAGGCACTGAAGCTTTCTTT.

The chain has TRBV29-1 and TRBJ1-1; D remains unclear. V was shortened by 3 bases and J by 0 bases, with 11 bases between the two germline ends. From germline, CDR1 is SQVTM and CDR2 ANQGSEA. The CDR3 extends over 14 amino acids. The CDR3 nucleotides are TGCAGCGTTGACTGGAGTACCATGAACACTGAAGCTTTCTTT. Its translation is CSVDWSTMNTEAFF.

The chain recombines TRBV7-2 with TRBJ1-3; the D gene is possibly TRBD1 (6 bases). Trimming stripped 4 bases from V and 0 bases from J, with 10 bases between. The CDR3 is 15 residues long. The germline V gene has CDR1 SGHTA and CDR2 FQGNSA. CDR3 bases: TGTGCCAGCAGCTCCGACAGGTCCTCTGGAAACACCATATATTTT. Amino acid sequence: CASSSDRSSGNTIYF.

The sample holds one count of this clone. The rearrangement joins TRBV6-6 to TRBJ2-1, with 8 bases aligning to TRBD2. V shed 2 bases, J shed 7 bases, and the junction held 10 bases outside the gene matches. The CDR3 consists of 16 residues. Germline values: CDR1 MNHNY, CDR2 SVGAGI (reference sequence). The CDR3 bases are TGTGCCAGCAGTTACCGTCTGGCGGGAGGAACAAATGAGCAGTTCTTC. It yields the protein CASSYRLAGGTNEQFF.

V and J are TRBV30 and TRBJ1-2; 7 bases align to TRBD1. Germline V gene sequence: CDR1 GTSNPN, CDR2 SVGIG (reference sequence). Germline trimming cut 0 bases from V and 0 bases from J; bases unmatched to any gene: 10. The CDR3 runs 17 residues. For the CDR3, the DNA is TGTGCCTGGAGTGTAATTGGTAGGGGGCCCGCTAACTATGGCTACACCTTC. It encodes CAWSVIGRGPANYGYTF.

The chain carries TRBV9 and TRBJ2-7, with 7 bases aligning to TRBD1. The CDR3 runs to 16 residues. The V gene end was trimmed by 3 bases and the J gene end by 3 bases; junction bases not matched to a gene: 12. Germline CDR1 SGDLS, CDR2 YYNGEE. CDR3 nucleotides: TGTGCCAGCAGCGATAGCCGGGACAGAGGGTACTACGAGCAGTACTTC. It codes for CASSDSRDRGYYEQYF.

This sequence joins TRBV6-1 and TRBJ1-2, with 8 positions matching TRBD1. J was trimmed by 4 bases and V by 6 bases; bases with no gene match: 7. The CDR3 loop spans 14 amino acids. Germline V CDR1 and CDR2: MNHNS, SASEGT. CDR3 DNA: TGTGCCAGCAGAGACAGGGGCCGGATCTATGGCTACACCTTC. Amino acids: CASRDRGRIYGYTF.

The chain employs TRBV2 and TRBJ2-7, with TRBD2 matching over 10 bases. V gave up 4 bases and J gave up 5 bases; unmatched junction bases: 2. The CDR3 is made up of 13 amino acids. Germline V gene data show CDR1 as SNHLY and CDR2 as FYNNEI. The CDR3 protein is CASSVLAGDEQYV. The DNA of the CDR3 is TGTGCCAGCAGTGTCCTAGCGGGAGACGAGCAGTACGTC.

This clone was observed a handful of times. The J gene is TRBJ1-1, the V gene TRBV7-6; possibly TRBD1 for D (6 bases). CDR1 SGHVS and CDR2 FNYEAQ come from the germline V gene. Trimming removed 1 base from V and 1 base from J, with 13 bases in between. This CDR3 is built from 16 residues. CDR3 in DNA: TGTGCCAGCAGCTTAGGCCCCCGGACAGCGAACACTGAAGCTTTCTTT. It is translated as CASSLGPRTANTEAFF.

The chain carries TRBV20-1 and TRBJ2-1; the D is unclear. Germline CDR1 reads DFQATT; CDR2 reads SNEGSKA (reference sequence). V shed 3 bases and J shed 6 bases, with 6 bases lying between them. The CDR3 is made up of 11 amino acids. DNA of the CDR3: TGCAGTGCTAGTGGAGTCAATGAGCAGTTCTTC. Translation: CSASGVNEQFF.

V gene TRBV6-1 combines with J gene TRBJ1-1, with a tentative D call TRBD1 (6 bases). Germline CDR1 reads MNHNS; CDR2 reads SASEGT. Trimming took 7 bases from V and 1 from J, leaving 13 bases between them. The CDR3 has 14 amino acids. The CDR3 DNA reads as TGTGCCAGCATTCGACTACAGGGGAACACTGAAGCTTTCTTT. This translates into CASIRLQGNTEAFF.

J is TRBJ1-1 and V is TRBV14; D gene unclear. V was shortened by 4 bases and J by 3 bases, with 6 bases between the two germline ends. CDR3 size: 12 residues. Germline V gene data show CDR1 as SGHDN and CDR2 as FVKESK. CDR3 sequence: CASSPGYTEAFF. CDR3 sequence (DNA): TGTGCCAGCAGCCCCGGTTACACTGAAGCTTTCTTT. Together with reference TRBV14 and TRBJ1-1, the CDR3 gives the full variable domain: EAGVTQFPSHSVIEKGQTVTLRCDPISGHDNLYWYRRVMGKEIKFLLHFVKESKQDESGMPNNRFLAERTGGTYSTLKVQPAELEDSGVYFCASSPGYTEAFFGQGTRLTVV.

This rearrangement joins TRBV4-3 to TRBJ1-3; no definite D call. Deletions cut 0 bases from V and 2 bases from J, with 11 bases between. CDR1 is LGHNA and CDR2 is YSLEER in the germline V gene. This CDR3 spans 16 amino acids. CDR3 region: CASSQEITQTGNTIYF. The CDR3 DNA reads TGCGCCAGCAGCCAAGAGATTACCCAGACTGGAAACACCATATATTTT.